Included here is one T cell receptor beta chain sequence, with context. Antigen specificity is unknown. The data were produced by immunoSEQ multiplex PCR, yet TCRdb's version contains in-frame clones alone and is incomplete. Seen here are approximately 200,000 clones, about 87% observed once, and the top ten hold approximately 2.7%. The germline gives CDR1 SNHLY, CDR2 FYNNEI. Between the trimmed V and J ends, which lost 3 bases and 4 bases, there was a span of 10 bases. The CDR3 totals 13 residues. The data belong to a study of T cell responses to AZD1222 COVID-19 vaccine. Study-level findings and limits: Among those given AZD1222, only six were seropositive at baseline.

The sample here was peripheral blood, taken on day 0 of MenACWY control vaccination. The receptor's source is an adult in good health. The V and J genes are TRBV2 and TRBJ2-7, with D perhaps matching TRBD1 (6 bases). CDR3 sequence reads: CASSDRGLYEQYF. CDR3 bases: TGTGCCAGCAGTGACAGGGGCCTTTACGAGCAGTACTTC.